Listed below are T cell receptor beta chains from one sample, sequenced in a study of CD8 T cells in ankylosing spondylitis. TCRdb reprocessed the 5' RACE reads via MiXCR and lists one record per CDR3 protein. This table has approximately 88,000 distinct CDR3 sequences, 8.8% appearing once. Sequencing input: blood, either unsorted or a sorted T cell fraction (not recorded which). Source of these receptors: a male donor with ankylosing spondylitis or in good health (not recorded which). CDR3s include the opening cysteine and the closing phenylalanine or tryptophan. Each record gives: D gene, J gene, V gene, clone size, CDR3 DNA, CDR3 protein. The D gene is left open where the match is weak. Clone size appears in some rows only: once, few, many, or a class for an expanded clone.

>TRBD2|TRBJ2-1|TRBV27|many
TGTGCCAGCAGTACTACCGGGGGGAGCTCCTACAATGAGCAGTTCTTC
CASSTTGGSSYNEQFF
>-|TRBJ2-1|TRBV7-2|-
TGTGCCAGCAGCTTACCTAACAGGGTTCCAGAGGTAGCAAGTGAGCAGTTCTTC
CASSLPNRVPEVASEQFF
>TRBD1|TRBJ1-1|TRBV12-3/TRBV12-4|many
TGTGCCAGCAGTCGACAGGGAGTGAACACTGAAGCTTTCTTT
CASSRQGVNTEAFF
>TRBD2|TRBJ2-5|TRBV20-1|many
TGCAGTGCCGGGGCCTGGCGGGGGGGCCATGAGACCCAGTACTTC
CSAGAWRGGHETQYF
>-|TRBJ2-2|TRBV11-3|few
TGTGCCAGCAGCTTAATGGGGCCTGTGGGCACCGGGGAGCTGTTTTTT
CASSLMGPVGTGELFF
>TRBD2|TRBJ2-3|TRBV3-1|-
TGTGCCAGCAGCCAAGATGCGGGGGCAGATACGCAGTATTTT
CASSQDAGADTQYF
>TRBD1|TRBJ1-1|TRBV12-3/TRBV12-4|many
TGTGCCACCAACCCAGGGGGCGCGGACACTGAAGCTTTCTTT
CATNPGGADTEAFF
>-|TRBJ2-7|TRBV5-1|many
TGCGCCAGCAGCTTTAGTAGCGATTACGGGGCAGGGTCCTACGAGCAGTACTTC
CASSFSSDYGAGSYEQYF
>-|TRBJ2-7|TRBV7-2|-
TGTGCCAGCAGCCCGGCCGGGGTAAGCGAGCAGTACTTC
CASSPAGVSEQYF
>TRBD2|TRBJ2-7|TRBV27|few
TGTGCCAGCAGTGCCCCGGGGGGGGGACGATCCTACGAGCAGTACTTC
CASSAPGGGRSYEQYF
>TRBD1|TRBJ2-5|TRBV6-1|many
TGTGCCAGCAGTCCGGGACAGTCGGCCCTCGCCCAGTACTTC
CASSPGQSALAQYF
>TRBD1|TRBJ2-7|TRBV28|many
TGTGCCAGCAGCAACGGACAGGGGCCGTGGGCGGCCTACGAGCAGTACTTC
CASSNGQGPWAAYEQYF
>TRBD2|TRBJ2-1|TRBV30|many
TGTGCCTCCCTTGGACTAGCGGGGGAATACAATGAGCAGTTCTTC
CASLGLAGEYNEQFF
>-|TRBJ2-1|TRBV24-1|many
TGTGCCACCGCGGGGAGCTCCTACAATGAGCAGTTCTTC
CATAGSSYNEQFF
>TRBD1|TRBJ1-6|TRBV6-5|many
TGTGCCAGCAGTTGGACAGGAGATAATTCACCCCTCCACTTT
CASSWTGDNSPLHF
>TRBD1|TRBJ2-2|TRBV25-1|many
TGTGCCAGCAGTGATTCGAGGACAGGGTCCGGGGAGCTGTTTTTT
CASSDSRTGSGELFF
>TRBD1|TRBJ2-2|TRBV7-8|many
TGTGCCAGCAGCTTATTTGGGACAGGAACCACCGGGGAGCTGTTTTTT
CASSLFGTGTTGELFF
>-|TRBJ1-1|TRBV3-1|large
TGTGCCAGCAGGGGTCGGGGTGGGACTGAAGCTTTCTTT
CASRGRGGTEAFF
>TRBD1|TRBJ1-2|TRBV5-1|many
TGCGCCAGCAGCTCAGGACAGGTCGGAAGAGGGTATGGCTACACCTTC
CASSSGQVGRGYGYTF
>TRBD1|TRBJ2-1|TRBV5-1|many
TGCGCCAGCAGCCCGGGACAGGGGGGGCACAATGAGCAGTTCTTC
CASSPGQGGHNEQFF
>-|TRBJ2-5|TRBV12-3/TRBV12-4|many
TGTGCCAGCAGTCCACGGCTTGCCTGGGGGGTTCGAGAGACCCAGTACTTC
CASSPRLAWGVRETQYF
>TRBD1|TRBJ1-1|TRBV5-1|many
TGCGCCAGCAGCTTGGGGGGGACAGGGCTTGAAGCTTTCTTT
CASSLGGTGLEAFF
>-|TRBJ2-7|TRBV6-1|many
TGTGCCAGCAGTGGGGAGTTAAGCTCCTACGAGCAGTACTTC
CASSGELSSYEQYF